This section outlines one T cell receptor beta chain sequence together with its context. Its antigen is still unknown. These data come from a study of shared clonotypes between healthy human individuals. Notes on the study in general: Only blood samples were collected, and tissue repertoires likely differ. Rarefaction showed sorted-subset sequencing was incomplete despite large depth. Clonotypes not shared had lower generation probabilities than those common to all four donors.

The V end was cut by 3 bases, the J end by 3 bases, with 9 bases between. CDR3 length: 13 amino acids. Germline V gene data show CDR1 as WSHSY and CDR2 as SAAADI. Here immunoSEQ multiplex PCR was the method, and the copy in TCRdb shows in-frame clones only, minus some. The repertoire holds approximately 180,000 clones, with roughly 93% as singletons. The chain has TRBV10-2 and TRBJ2-7; D is uncertain. The clonotype comes from a woman aged 30 to 39 in good health. The sequenced material came from naive CD4+ T cells sorted from blood. The subset was: CD45RA+ positively selected. CDR3 nucleotides: TGCGCCAGCAGTGATGGCAGGAGCTACGAGCAGTACTTC. Amino acid sequence: CASSDGRSYEQYF.